Below are 24 T cell receptor beta chains sequenced from a single sample in a study of patients and donors after allogeneic stem cell transplantation. Using its own MiXCR run on the RT-PCR reads, TCRdb lists one record per CDR3 protein. This sample has roughly 880,000 distinct CDR3 sequences, with under 20% found just once. Material: blood, either unsorted or a sorted T cell fraction (not recorded which). The source is a human donor who was either an allogeneic HSCT recipient or a stem cell or donor lymphocyte infusion donor (not recorded which). It is not recorded whose cells these are; they may come from a transplant donor.

There are many counts of this clonotype. The chain carries TRBV4-2 and TRBJ2-4; no definite D call. V lost 1 base and J 0 bases, leaving 10 bases between the germline ends. The CDR3 has 16 residues. From germline, CDR1 is LGHNA and CDR2 YNFKEQ. In DNA form, the CDR3 reads TGTGCCAGCAGCCAAGTTGGCGAAGCAGCCAAAAACATTCAGTACTTC. It encodes CASSQVGEAAKNIQYF.

The rearrangement links TRBV11-2 to TRBJ2-7, with 7 bases fitting TRBD2. V trimming: 8 bases; J trimming: 4 bases; junction bases outside the gene matches: 11. The length of the CDR3 is 14 residues. CDR1 and CDR2 (germline): SGHAT, FQNNGV. DNA of the CDR3: TGTGCCAGCGGGAAAAGCGGGATCTCTTACGAGCAGTACTTC. Its translation is CASGKSGISYEQYF.

This clonotype was counted between two and nine times. V and J are TRBV20-1 and TRBJ2-3, with a weak D call TRBD2 (5 bases). The CDR3 spans 12 residues. Germline V CDR1 and CDR2: DFQATT, SNEGSKA (reference sequence). V was pared by 5 bases and J by 2 bases, with 8 bases between. In nucleotides, the CDR3 is TGCAGTGCTGACGGGGACACAGATACGCAGTATTTT. Translation gives CSADGDTDTQYF.

The chain joins TRBV5-8 to TRBJ1-2; tentative D call: TRBD1 (6 bases). CDR1 and CDR2 (germline): SGHTS, YDEGEE. This CDR3 is 13 amino acids long. V lost 4 bases to trimming and J lost 8 bases, with 15 bases between them. CDR3 nucleotides: TGTGCCAGCAGCCACACAGGGCATAACGGCTACACCTTC. Residues: CASSHTGHNGYTF.

There are a few counts of this clonotype. V usage is TRBV12-3 or TRBV12-4 and J usage is TRBJ2-2; tentative D call: TRBD2 (6 bases). The V end lost 7 bases, the J end lost 4 bases, and 13 bases lay between the germline ends. CDR3 length equals 14 residues. This CDR3 reads CASTWGVSTGELFF. DNA of the CDR3: TGTGCCAGCACCTGGGGGGTTAGCACCGGGGAGCTGTTTTTT.

The rearrangement uses TRBV7-9 and TRBJ2-1; 11 nucleotides align to TRBD1. The CDR3 runs 16 residues. The V gene end was trimmed by 8 bases and the J gene end by 3 bases; junction bases not matched to a gene: 9. Germline V gene lookup returns CDR1 SEHNR and CDR2 FQNEAQ (reference sequence). The DNA of the CDR3 is TGTGCCAGCTGCCCCAGGGGGACAGGGGGCTACAATGAGCAGTTCTTC. Protein product: CASCPRGTGGYNEQFF.

This clonotype was seen more than once but under ten times. The chain carries TRBV7-8 and TRBJ2-5; 11 nucleotides align to TRBD2. The germline V gene encodes CDR1 SGHVS and CDR2 FQNEAQ. J gave up 3 bases and V 4 bases, and 7 bases lay outside the gene matches. The CDR3 sequence is 16 residues long. Written as DNA, the CDR3 is TGTGCCAGCAGCTGGAGACTAGCGGGGCCGAAAGAGACCCAGTACTTC. Amino acid sequence: CASSWRLAGPKETQYF.

The chain carries TRBV5-1 and TRBJ1-2; 7 bases match TRBD1. Germline V lookup: CDR1 SGHRS, CDR2 YFSETQ. The CDR3 is 14 amino acids. Germline trimming cut 3 bases from V and 4 bases from J; bases unmatched to any gene: 6. Written as DNA, the CDR3 is TGCGCCAGCAGCTCAAAGACAGGGAGCTATGGCTACACCTTC. It specifies CASSSKTGSYGYTF.

The table lists this clonotype with a few counts. This chain joins TRBV5-1 and TRBJ2-3; D unresolved. The CDR3 extends over 17 amino acids. The V gene's germline CDR1 is SGHRS and CDR2 YFSETQ. V was pared by 2 bases and J by 3 bases, with 19 bases between. CDR3 region: CASSFSFSRAVTDTQYF. As DNA, the CDR3 is TGCGCCAGCAGCTTCAGCTTTAGCCGTGCGGTGACAGATACGCAGTATTTT.

This clonotype has ten or more counts. The CDR3 nucleotides are TGCAGCGTCTCCGTCGGGGCAGGGGGCAATGAGCAGTTCTTC. Its protein product is CSVSVGAGGNEQFF. V and J are TRBV29-1 and TRBJ2-1, with 7 bases identical to TRBD1. Germline lookup yields CDR1 SQVTM and CDR2 ANQGSEA. CDR3 length equals 14 residues. V lost 6 bases to trimming and J lost 6 bases; unmatched junction nucleotides: 11.

This clonotype was seen more than once but under ten times. The chain's CDR3 is CASSFILGGVNTGELFF. CDR3 bases: TGTGCCAGCAGTTTTATTCTTGGCGGGGTTAACACCGGGGAGCTGTTTTTT. The rearrangement joins TRBV28 to TRBJ2-2, with D perhaps matching TRBD2 (6 bases). V lost 3 bases and J 2 bases, leaving 16 bases between the germline ends. Germline CDR1 MDHEN, CDR2 SYDVKM. This CDR3 spans 17 amino acids.

This chain joins TRBV9 and TRBJ2-7, with D perhaps assigned TRBD1 or TRBD2 (6 bases each). The germline CDR1 and CDR2 sequences are SGDLS and YYNGEE. V lost 0 bases to trimming and J lost 1 base, with 17 bases between them. This CDR3 comprises 17 residues. CDR3 in DNA: TGTGCCAGCAGCGTAGGGGGGCGGGGATCAGTTTCCTACGAGCAGTACTTC. It specifies CASSVGGRGSVSYEQYF.

The CDR3 loop is CASSPRGESGNTIYF. CDR3 DNA: TGCGCCAGCAGCCCTAGGGGGGAATCTGGAAACACCATATATTTT. This chain joins TRBV5-1 and TRBJ1-3; D is perhaps TRBD1 (6 bases). CDR1 SGHRS and CDR2 YFSETQ come from the germline V gene. The CDR3 contains 15 residues. Trimming cost V 4 bases and J 1 base, with 12 bases left between them.

The chain combines TRBV11-1 with TRBJ2-4; no clear D gene. The CDR3 extends over 12 amino acids. Per the germline V gene, CDR1 is SGHAT and CDR2 is FQDESV (reference sequence). Trimming took 4 bases from V and 5 from J, leaving 6 bases between them. This CDR3 is CASSSAQNIQYF. Written as DNA, the CDR3 is TGTGCCAGCAGCTCCGCGCAAAACATTCAGTACTTC.

This clonotype was seen many times. The V gene is TRBV7-2, the J gene TRBJ2-1, with 7 bases that match TRBD2. CDR3 length: 15 residues. V dropped 1 base and J dropped 2; count of bases not matched to a gene: 2. CDR1 SGHTA and CDR2 FQGNSA come from the germline V gene. CDR3 DNA sequence: TGTGCCAGCAGCTTAGATGGGAGGGCCTACAATGAGCAGTTCTTC. Translating it yields CASSLDGRAYNEQFF.

The genes are TRBV20-1 and TRBJ1-2; 9 bases are shared with TRBD1. V lost 0 bases to trimming and J lost 4 bases; unmatched junction nucleotides: 9. Per the germline V gene, CDR1 is DFQATT and CDR2 is SNEGSKA (reference sequence). The CDR3 has 16 residues. CDR3 sequence (DNA): TGCAGTGCTAGAGACCCCGGGACAGGGTTTGGCTATGGCTACACCTTC. This gives the protein CSARDPGTGFGYGYTF.

This clonotype appeared once. The J gene is TRBJ2-3, the V gene TRBV2, with D possibly matching TRBD2 (5 bases). Germline V gene data show CDR1 as SNHLY and CDR2 as FYNNEI. The CDR3 consists of 16 residues. The V end lost 6 bases, the J end lost 4 bases, and 20 bases lay between the germline ends. In nucleotides, the CDR3 is TGTGCCAGCAGCGATCTAAAGGACTTGGTGGCAGATACGCAGTATTTT. It specifies CASSDLKDLVADTQYF.

The sample holds one count of this clonotype. The V and J genes are TRBV27 and TRBJ2-5, with TRBD1 as a possible D gene (5 bases). Trimming took off 2 bases at V and 3 bases at J, with 10 bases between the two ends. The CDR3 length is 14 residues. Germline V gene sequence: CDR1 MNHEY, CDR2 SMNVEV (reference sequence). CDR3 coding DNA: TGTGCCAGCAGTTTAAAGGGGCGAGAAGAGACCCAGTACTTC. Encoded protein: CASSLKGREETQYF.

V and J are TRBV15 and TRBJ2-1, with 7 bases matching TRBD2. The CDR3 runs to 16 residues. J lost 2 bases, V lost 0 bases, and 4 bases had no gene match. Germline CDR1 reads LNHNV; CDR2 reads YYDKDF (reference sequence). CDR3 loop: CATSRDSGQTYNEQFF. As DNA, the CDR3 is TGTGCCACCAGCAGAGATAGCGGGCAGACCTACAATGAGCAGTTCTTC.

This clonotype has more than one count but fewer than ten. The chain is built from TRBV7-2 and TRBJ2-7; perhaps TRBD1 as D (6 bases). CDR1 is SGHTA, CDR2 FQGNSA, per germline. V gave up 6 bases and J gave up 3 bases, with 15 bases separating them. This CDR3 is 14 amino acids long. CDR3 in DNA: TGTGCCAGCAGTCAGGGGCTCCCACACTACGAGCAGTACTTC. Translated, it gives CASSQGLPHYEQYF.

The chain employs TRBV27 and TRBJ1-2; D is undetermined. The V gene's germline CDR1 is MNHEY and CDR2 SMNVEV (reference sequence). V lost 4 bases, J lost 4 bases, and 13 bases lay in between. The CDR3 sequence is 14 residues long. CDR3 region: CASSSSRGTYGYTF. The CDR3 bases are TGTGCCAGCAGTTCGTCTCGGGGTACCTATGGCTACACCTTC.

The chain has TRBV4-3 and TRBJ2-3; 11 bases are shared with TRBD2. The CDR3 has 18 residues. Germline V lookup: CDR1 LGHNA, CDR2 YSLEER. Trimming cost V 1 base and J 2 bases; bases outside gene matches: 8. CDR3 nucleotide sequence: TGCGCCAGCAGCCAAGCCCTGACTAGCGGGGACCCCACAGATACGCAGTATTTT. Protein product: CASSQALTSGDPTDTQYF.

This clonotype was picked up a small number of times. The CDR3 DNA is TGTGCCAGCAGCCCGAGGACAGGGGGAAGGGGAGGTGAGCAGTTCTTC. Residues: CASSPRTGGRGGEQFF. This chain joins TRBV5-6 and TRBJ2-1; 10 positions agree with TRBD1. Germline V gives CDR1 SGHDT, CDR2 YYEEEE. The CDR3 is made up of 16 amino acids. J lost 9 bases, V lost 4 bases, and 13 bases had no gene match.

A few counts support this clonotype. This sequence joins TRBV9 and TRBJ1-1; D gene uncertain. CDR1 and CDR2 from the germline V gene are SGDLS and YYNGEE. V lost 0 bases to trimming and J lost 6 bases, with 15 bases between them. The CDR3 totals 15 residues. CDR3 nucleotide sequence: TGTGCCAGCAGCGTAGGAGTAGGGCACTGGGCTGAAGCTTTCTTT. It is translated as CASSVGVGHWAEAFF.